This note documents a single TCR beta chain sequence. The entry originates in a study of blood T cell repertoires in COVID-19. About the study: Both acute and convalescent COVID-19 samples were obtained from the United States, Italy and Spain. From T cells, B-cell-depleted T cells, or PBMCs came the material, which was cDNA or gDNA.

CDR1 and CDR2 (germline): SQVTM, ANQGSEA. V lost 6 bases to trimming and J lost 7 bases, with 16 bases between them. The CDR3 contains 13 residues. Authors' processing steps: Amplification of reference gene primers provided the estimated nucleated cell counts. Libraries were prepared by immunoSEQ multiplex PCR; TCRdb keeps only in-frame clonotypes and omits some of them. Clone size and V and J calls were adopted from that table, with D and trimming inferred from the DNA. This table has about 200,000 clones, 80% to 90% appearing once. The receptor was isolated from a woman of 80 years or more with acute or convalescent COVID-19. The chain joins TRBV29-1 to TRBJ1-5; possible D gene TRBD1, 6 bases. The sequenced material came from peripheral blood. The CDR3 nucleotides are TGCAGCGTCGCCCAGGGGCGAGACCAGCCCCAGCATTTT. Its protein product is CSVAQGRDQPQHF. The full variable domain, rest sourced from reference TRBV29-1 and TRBJ1-5, is SAVISQKPSRDICQRGTSLTIQCQVDSQVTMMFWYRQQPGQSLTLIATANQGSEATYESGFVIDKFPISRPNLTFSTLTVSNMSPEDSSIYLCSVAQGRDQPQHFGDGTRLSIL.